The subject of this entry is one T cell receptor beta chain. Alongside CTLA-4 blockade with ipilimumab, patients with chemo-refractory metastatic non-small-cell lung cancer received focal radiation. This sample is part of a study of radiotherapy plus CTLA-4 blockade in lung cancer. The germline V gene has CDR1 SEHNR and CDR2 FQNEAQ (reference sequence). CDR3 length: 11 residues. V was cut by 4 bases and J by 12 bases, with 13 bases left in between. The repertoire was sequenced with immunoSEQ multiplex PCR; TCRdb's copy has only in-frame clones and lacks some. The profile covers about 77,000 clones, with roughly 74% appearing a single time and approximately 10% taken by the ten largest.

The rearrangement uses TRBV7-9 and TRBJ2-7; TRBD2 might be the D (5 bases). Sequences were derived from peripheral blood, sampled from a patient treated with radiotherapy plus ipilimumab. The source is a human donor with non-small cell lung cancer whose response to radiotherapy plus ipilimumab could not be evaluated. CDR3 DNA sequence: TGTGCCAGCAGCTACGGCGGGCCTTGGTACTTC. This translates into CASSYGGPWYF.